This T cell receptor (beta chain) is from a study of blood T cells in healthy people across ages. Researchers collected approximately 9.5 milliliters of peripheral blood from every single donor. Primers used in a second PCR of about 6 to 11 cycles were a sample-barcoded 5' primer and a J-beta primer mix. TCRdb re-analysed the 5' RACE reads in MiXCR, keeping a single row per CDR3 protein. The sample gives 1.5 million to 2 million distinct CDR3 sequences, about 28% of which show up once; roughly 8% is in the top ten. In this sample, this clonotype turned up a few times. V was clipped by 5 bases and J by 5 bases, with 12 bases between them. This CDR3 contains 13 residues. Germline V gene data show CDR1 as SGHAT and CDR2 as FQNNGV.

This TCR came from a woman aged 25 to 39 in good health. The chain joins TRBV11-2 to TRBJ1-2; D call uncertain. Sequencing was performed on blood. CDR3 residues: CASSRVGQYGYTF. The CDR3 nucleotides are TGTGCCAGCAGCAGGGTCGGGCAGTATGGCTACACCTTC.